This entry lists 27 T cell receptor beta chains sequenced from one sample in a study of technical replicates of blood from several donors. Generated by immunoSEQ multiplex PCR, the TCRdb table keeps only in-frame clones and is missing some. The repertoire holds about 73,000 clones, with about 92% as singletons. The sample consisted of T cells isolated from PBMCs. These receptors all stem from a human donor in good health.

This clone is a singleton in its sample. This chain links TRBV29-1 with TRBJ2-2, with TRBD1 identical over 11 bases. Trimming removed 6 bases from V and 4 bases from J; junction bases left unmatched: 7. Germline CDR1 is SQVTM and CDR2 is ANQGSEA. The CDR3 consists of 15 residues. The DNA for the CDR3 is TGCAGCGTCTGGGACAGGGGGGAGAGCACCGGGGAGCTGTTTTTT. Translation gives CSVWDRGESTGELFF.

The chain has TRBV5-1 and TRBJ2-3; the match to TRBD2 covers 9 bases. CDR3 length: 17 amino acids. V was pared by 4 bases and J by 2 bases, with 11 bases of the junction left unmatched. CDR1 is SGHRS, CDR2 YFSETQ, per germline. The CDR3 coding sequence is TGCGCCAGCAGCCGAACAATGACTAGCGGAAACACAGATACGCAGTATTTT. Translating gives CASSRTMTSGNTDTQYF.

The chain has TRBV4-1 and TRBJ1-3; no clear D. The CDR3 extends over 11 amino acids. Trimming took 4 bases from V and 8 from J, leaving 6 bases between them. Germline values: CDR1 MGHRA, CDR2 YSYEKL. The CDR3 sequence: CASSPGDTIYF. CDR3 DNA: TGCGCCAGCAGCCCCGGGGACACCATATATTTT.

Written as DNA, the CDR3 is TGTGCCTGTGACTCCAGGGTAAATGAGCAGTTCTTC. Its protein product is CACDSRVNEQFF. The chain employs TRBV28 and TRBJ2-1, with D perhaps TRBD1 (5 bases). The CDR3 contains 12 residues. Germline-derived CDR1 and CDR2 are MDHEN and SYDVKM. V lost 11 bases and J 7 bases, leaving 15 bases between the germline ends.

V and J are TRBV7-8 and TRBJ2-7, with 7 bases aligning to TRBD1. Germline V gene sequence: CDR1 SGHVS, CDR2 FQNEAQ. The V gene end was trimmed by 5 bases and the J gene end by 2 bases; junction bases not matched to a gene: 9. This CDR3 has 15 residues. The CDR3: CASSIRTGETYEQYF. The DNA for the CDR3 is TGTGCCAGCAGCATAAGGACAGGAGAAACCTACGAGCAGTACTTC.

The gene calls are TRBV6-1 and TRBJ2-7; 8 positions match TRBD1. The CDR3 loop spans 13 amino acids. V trimming: 5 bases; J trimming: 3 bases; junction bases outside the gene matches: 3. Germline values: CDR1 MNHNS, CDR2 SASEGT. DNA for the CDR3: TGTGCCAGCAGTACCACAGGGGGCTACGAGCAGTACTTC. Amino acids: CASSTTGGYEQYF.

The V call is TRBV6-1, the J call TRBJ1-1; D not resolved. The CDR3 runs 13 residues. Between the trimmed V and J ends, which lost 8 bases and 4 bases, there was a span of 14 bases. CDR1 is MNHNS, CDR2 SASEGT, per germline. The CDR3 coding sequence is TGTGCCAGCGGACTTAGATACCTCACTGAAGCTTTCTTT. Protein: CASGLRYLTEAFF.

CDR3 coding DNA: TGTGCCAGCAGTTTTCTAGCCCACGGCTACGAGCAGTACTTC. Encoded protein: CASSFLAHGYEQYF. This chain connects TRBV27 to TRBJ2-7, with D maybe TRBD2 (5 bases). The germline V gene has CDR1 MNHEY and CDR2 SMNVEV (reference sequence). The CDR3 is 14 residues long. Trimming left V 3 bases short and J 3 bases short, with 12 bases between.

The chain combines TRBV19 with TRBJ2-7; 9 nucleotides line up with TRBD1. The length of the CDR3 is 16 residues. V lost 7 bases, J lost 0 bases, and 10 bases stayed unmatched. CDR1 and CDR2 from the germline V gene are LNHDA and SQIVND (reference sequence). CDR3 sequence reads: CASTFSPGQGSYEQYF. For the CDR3, the DNA is TGTGCCAGTACCTTCTCGCCGGGACAGGGCTCCTACGAGCAGTACTTC. The variable domain in full, with the rest retrieved from reference TRBV19 and TRBJ2-7, is DGGITQSPKYLFRKEGQNVTLSCEQNLNHDAMYWYRQDPGQGLRLIYYSQIVNDFQKGDIAEGYSVSREKKESFPLTVTSAQKNPTAFYLCASTFSPGQGSYEQYFGPGTRLTVT.

The chain is built from TRBV7-9 and TRBJ2-6; D gene uncertain. V was pared by 6 bases and J by 1 base, with 7 bases between. The CDR3 consists of 14 residues. The V gene's germline CDR1 is SEHNR and CDR2 FQNEAQ (reference sequence). The chain's CDR3 is CASRESSGANVLTF. CDR3 sequence (DNA): TGTGCCAGCAGAGAGTCTTCTGGGGCCAACGTCCTGACTTTC.

This chain links TRBV30 with TRBJ1-1; no reliable D call. This CDR3 region has 16 residues. Trimming shortened V by 0 bases and J by 1 base, and 15 bases separated the two germline ends. The V gene's germline CDR1 is GTSNPN and CDR2 SVGIG (reference sequence). The chain's CDR3 is CAWSVSLPVSNTEAFF. CDR3 nucleotides: TGTGCCTGGAGTGTGAGTCTCCCGGTTTCGAACACTGAAGCTTTCTTT.

The J gene is TRBJ1-6, the V gene TRBV5-1, with D uncertain. V gave up 4 bases and J gave up 2 bases, with 13 bases separating them. Germline CDR1 is SGHRS and CDR2 is YFSETQ. The CDR3 has 16 amino acids. CDR3 sequence (DNA): TGCGCCAGCAGCCTTGCGGAAATTACCTATAATTCACCCCTCCACTTT. This encodes CASSLAEITYNSPLHF.

CDR3 DNA: TGTGCCAGCAGCCCCATATCACCGAAGGGGGCTTTCTTT. It yields the protein CASSPISPKGAFF. The chain recombines TRBV7-9 with TRBJ1-1, with D possibly being TRBD1 (5 bases). CDR1 and CDR2 (germline): SEHNR, FQNEAQ (reference sequence). CDR3 length equals 13 residues. Trimming left V 5 bases short and J 11 bases short, with 18 bases between.

The chain combines TRBV13 with TRBJ1-2; 9 nucleotides align to TRBD1. Per the germline V gene, CDR1 is PRHDT and CDR2 is FYEKMQ (reference sequence). The V gene end was trimmed by 5 bases and the J gene end by 3 bases; junction bases not matched to a gene: 10. This CDR3 spans 16 amino acids. CDR3 sequence reads: CASSPGTGRWHYGYTF. The CDR3 DNA follows: TGTGCCAGCAGCCCCGGGACAGGGAGGTGGCACTATGGCTACACCTTC.

This clone was counted once. V gene TRBV19 combines with J gene TRBJ2-7; TRBD1 matches at 9 bases. Trimming removed 5 bases from V and 4 bases from J; junction bases left unmatched: 3. Looked up from germline, CDR1 is LNHDA and CDR2 is SQIVND (reference sequence). This CDR3 comprises 13 residues. The CDR3 DNA reads as TGTGCCAGTAGTTCACAGGGGGCGTACGAGCAGTACTTC. Translating it yields CASSSQGAYEQYF.

This chain joins TRBV7-9 and TRBJ2-5; maybe TRBD2 (8 bases). The CDR3 covers 15 residues. Trimming removed 5 bases at V and 2 bases at J, with 15 bases between. Germline V gene lookup returns CDR1 SEHNR and CDR2 FQNEAQ (reference sequence). The CDR3 protein is CASSNREGQQETQYF. The CDR3 DNA reads TGTGCCAGCAGCAACCGGGAGGGACAGCAAGAGACCCAGTACTTC.

This chain uses TRBV28 with TRBJ1-2; D unclear. The germline CDR1 and CDR2 sequences are MDHEN and SYDVKM. CDR3 length: 12 amino acids. Trimming took 5 bases from V and 4 from J, leaving 8 bases between them. Here the CDR3 DNA reads TGTGCCAGCAGTCAGGATTCCTATGGCTACACCTTC. Encoded protein: CASSQDSYGYTF.

The J gene is TRBJ2-7, the V gene TRBV11-2; D call uncertain. This CDR3 has 15 amino acids. V shed 1 base and J shed 5 bases, with 15 bases lying between them. CDR1 and CDR2 from the germline V gene are SGHAT and FQNNGV. CDR3 nucleotides: TGTGCCAGCAGCTTAGTGTCCGTAGATAAACACGAGCAGTACTTC. Its translation: CASSLVSVDKHEQYF. The variable domain in full, with the rest retrieved from reference TRBV11-2 and TRBJ2-7, is EAGVAQSPRYKIIEKRQSVAFWCNPISGHATLYWYQQILGQGPKLLIQFQNNGVVDDSQLPKDRFSAERLKGVDSTLKIQPAKLEDSAVYLCASSLVSVDKHEQYFGPGTRLTVT.

The V gene is TRBV6-5, the J gene TRBJ2-4; possible D gene TRBD2, 5 bases. This CDR3 has 11 amino acids. Germline values: CDR1 MNHEY, CDR2 SVGAGI. Trimming shortened V by 4 bases and J by 15 bases, and 13 bases separated the two germline ends. This chain's CDR3 is CASSSPRGTYF. Here the CDR3 DNA reads TGTGCCAGCAGTTCCCCACGGGGAACGTACTTC.

The chain carries TRBV6-4 and TRBJ2-1; the D is unclear. V lost 4 bases to trimming and J lost 0 bases, with 13 bases between them. This CDR3 comprises 16 residues. Per germline, CDR1 MRHNA and CDR2 SNTAGT. The CDR3 nucleotides are TGTGCCAGCAGTGCATCCAGATTCAGCTCCTACAATGAGCAGTTCTTC. It is translated as CASSASRFSSYNEQFF.

The chain recombines TRBV5-4 with TRBJ2-1; D is undetermined. The CDR3 is 15 amino acids. Germline CDR1 SGHNT, CDR2 YYREEE (reference sequence). V lost 4 bases, J lost 6 bases, and 17 bases lay in between. The CDR3 sequence is CASSKTTSRINEQFF. For the CDR3, the DNA is TGTGCCAGCAGCAAAACGACCTCTAGGATCAATGAGCAGTTCTTC.

Written as DNA, the CDR3 is TGTGCCAGCAGCGAGGGGGGGGCCGGCTATGGCTACACCTTC. This encodes CASSEGGAGYGYTF. The chain employs TRBV2 and TRBJ1-2; possibly TRBD1 for D (6 bases). V was cut by 6 bases and J by 4 bases, with 15 bases left in between. In germline, CDR1 is SNHLY, CDR2 FYNNEI. The CDR3 loop spans 14 amino acids.

The chain uses TRBV6-1 and TRBJ1-3; no definite D call. V lost 1 base and J lost 7, with 11 bases in between. The CDR3 consists of 14 residues. CDR1 is MNHNS and CDR2 is SASEGT in the germline V gene. The CDR3 nucleotides read TGTGCCAGCAGTGAAGGCCTCCTAAGTAACACCATATATTTT. This sequence encodes CASSEGLLSNTIYF.

This clone was picked up many times. The gene calls are TRBV5-4 and TRBJ1-1, with 8 nucleotides matching TRBD1. The V gene's germline CDR1 is SGHNT and CDR2 YYREEE (reference sequence). The J segment lost 1 base and the V segment lost 4 bases, leaving 9 bases of the junction unmatched. The length of the CDR3 is 16 residues. DNA of the CDR3: TGTGCCAGCAGCCCAATACCGGGACAGGAGAACACTGAAGCTTTCTTT. It encodes CASSPIPGQENTEAFF.

The CDR3 spells CASRATGGINTGELFF. The CDR3 region has the DNA TGTGCCAGCAGGGCAACAGGGGGCATAAACACCGGGGAGCTGTTTTTT. This chain links TRBV2 with TRBJ2-2; TRBD1 matches at 9 bases. This CDR3 has 16 residues. After removal of 6 bases from V and 2 bases from J, the junction contained 7 bases not matched to a gene. CDR1 and CDR2 from the germline V gene are SNHLY and FYNNEI.

J is TRBJ2-1 and V is TRBV7-9, with 12 bases aligning to TRBD2. Germline values: CDR1 SEHNR, CDR2 FQNEAQ (reference sequence). The CDR3 is made up of 16 amino acids. The junction had 9 bases not matched to a gene; V was cut back by 6 bases and J by 6 bases. The CDR3 coding sequence is TGTGCCAGCAGTTCTTCACTAGCGGGAGGTCTCAATGAGCAGTTCTTC. It is translated as CASSSSLAGGLNEQFF.

Here the CDR3 DNA reads TGCGCCAGCAGCTCGCTCTCTAGCGGGAGCTCCTACAATGAGCAGTTCTTC. This codes for CASSSLSSGSSYNEQFF. The chain couples TRBV5-1 to TRBJ2-1; TRBD2 agrees at 10 bases. Germline values: CDR1 SGHRS, CDR2 YFSETQ. The CDR3 extends over 17 amino acids. Trimming cost V 3 bases and J 0 bases; bases outside gene matches: 6.